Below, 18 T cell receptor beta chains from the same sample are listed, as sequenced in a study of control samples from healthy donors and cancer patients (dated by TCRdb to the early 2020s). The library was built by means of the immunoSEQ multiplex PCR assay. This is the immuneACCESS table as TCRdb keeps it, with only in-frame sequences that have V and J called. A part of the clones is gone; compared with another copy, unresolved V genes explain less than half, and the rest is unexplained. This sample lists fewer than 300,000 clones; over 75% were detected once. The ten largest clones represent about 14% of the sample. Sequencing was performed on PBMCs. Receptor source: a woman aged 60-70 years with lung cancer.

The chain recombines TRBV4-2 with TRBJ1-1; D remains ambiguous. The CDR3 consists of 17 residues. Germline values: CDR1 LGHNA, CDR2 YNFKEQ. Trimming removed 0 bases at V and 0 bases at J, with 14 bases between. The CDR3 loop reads CASSQDAQGWVNTEAFF. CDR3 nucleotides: TGTGCCAGCAGCCAAGACGCCCAAGGATGGGTGAACACTGAAGCTTTCTTT.

Here the CDR3 reads CASAGTGNNYGYTF. The CDR3 DNA is TGTGCCAGCGCTGGGACAGGGAACAACTATGGCTACACCTTC. This chain connects TRBV7-9 to TRBJ1-2, with 9 bases aligning to TRBD1. CDR3 size: 14 residues. The ends lost 8 bases at V and 2 bases at J; junction bases unmatched: 6. Germline V gene sequence: CDR1 SEHNR, CDR2 FQNEAQ (reference sequence).

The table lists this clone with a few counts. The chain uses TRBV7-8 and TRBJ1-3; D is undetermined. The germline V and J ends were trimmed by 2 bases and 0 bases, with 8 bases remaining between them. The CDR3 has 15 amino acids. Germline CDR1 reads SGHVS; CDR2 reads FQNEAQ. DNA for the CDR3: TGTGCCAGCAGCTTAAGTCTAAACTCTGGAAACACCATATATTTT. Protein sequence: CASSLSLNSGNTIYF.

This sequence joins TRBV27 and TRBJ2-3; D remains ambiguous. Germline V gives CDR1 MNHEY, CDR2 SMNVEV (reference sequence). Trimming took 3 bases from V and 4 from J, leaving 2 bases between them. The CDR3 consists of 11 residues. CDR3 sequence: CASSFSDTQYF. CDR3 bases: TGTGCCAGCAGTTTCTCAGATACGCAGTATTTT.

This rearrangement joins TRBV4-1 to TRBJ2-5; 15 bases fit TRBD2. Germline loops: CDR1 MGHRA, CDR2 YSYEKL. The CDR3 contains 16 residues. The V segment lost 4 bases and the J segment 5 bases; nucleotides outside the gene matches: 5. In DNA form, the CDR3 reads TGCGCCAGCAGCCCGAGCGGACTAGCGGGGGGGGAGACCCAGTACTTC. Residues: CASSPSGLAGGETQYF.

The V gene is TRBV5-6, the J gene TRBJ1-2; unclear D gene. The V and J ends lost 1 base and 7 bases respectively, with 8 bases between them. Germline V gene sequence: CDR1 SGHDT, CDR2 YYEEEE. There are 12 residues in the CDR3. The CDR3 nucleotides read TGTGCCAGCAGCTTGACAGCTTCTGGCTACACCTTC. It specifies CASSLTASGYTF.

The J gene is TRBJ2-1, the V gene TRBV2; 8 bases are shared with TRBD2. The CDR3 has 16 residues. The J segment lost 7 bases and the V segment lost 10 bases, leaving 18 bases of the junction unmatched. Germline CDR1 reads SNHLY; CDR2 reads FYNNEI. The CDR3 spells CAIPGTSGAGYNEQFF. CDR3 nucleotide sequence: TGTGCCATCCCGGGTACTAGCGGAGCCGGGTATAATGAGCAGTTCTTC.

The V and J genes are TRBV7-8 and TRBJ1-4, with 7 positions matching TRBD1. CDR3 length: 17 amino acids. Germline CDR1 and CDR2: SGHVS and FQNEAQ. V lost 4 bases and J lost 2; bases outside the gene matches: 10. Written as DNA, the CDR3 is TGTGCCAGCAGCTCACCCCTCCAGGGGGTCACTAATGAAAAACTGTTTTTT. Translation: CASSSPLQGVTNEKLFF. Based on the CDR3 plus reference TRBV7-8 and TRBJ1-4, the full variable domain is GAGVSQSPRYKVAKRGQDVALRCDPISGHVSLFWYQQALGQGPEFLTYFQNEAQLDKSGLPSDRFFAERPEGSVSTLKIQRTQQEDSAVYLCASSSPLQGVTNEKLFFGSGTQLSVL.

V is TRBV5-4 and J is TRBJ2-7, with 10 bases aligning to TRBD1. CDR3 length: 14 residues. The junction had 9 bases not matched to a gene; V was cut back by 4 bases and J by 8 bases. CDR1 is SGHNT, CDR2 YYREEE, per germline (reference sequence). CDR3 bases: TGTGCCAGCAGCCTGGACAGGGGGATCTCGCAGCAGTACTTC. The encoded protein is CASSLDRGISQQYF.

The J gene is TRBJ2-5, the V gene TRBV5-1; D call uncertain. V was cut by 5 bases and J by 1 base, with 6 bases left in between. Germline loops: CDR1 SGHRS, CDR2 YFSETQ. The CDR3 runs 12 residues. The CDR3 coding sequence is TGCGCCAGCAGAGAACCCCAAGAGACCCAGTACTTC. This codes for CASREPQETQYF. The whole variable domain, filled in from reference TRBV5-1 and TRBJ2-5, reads KAGVTQTPRYLIKTRGQQVTLSCSPISGHRSVSWYQQTPGQGLQFLFEYFSETQRNKGNFPGRFSGRQFSNSRSEMNVSTLELGDSALYLCASREPQETQYFGPGTRLLVL.

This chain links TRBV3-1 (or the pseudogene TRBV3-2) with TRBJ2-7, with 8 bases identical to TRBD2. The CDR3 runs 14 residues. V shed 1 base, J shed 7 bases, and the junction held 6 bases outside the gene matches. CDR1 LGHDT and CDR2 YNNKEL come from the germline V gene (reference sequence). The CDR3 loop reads CASSQVTGGMEQYF. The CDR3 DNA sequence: TGTGCCAGCAGCCAAGTGACGGGGGGGATGGAGCAGTACTTC.

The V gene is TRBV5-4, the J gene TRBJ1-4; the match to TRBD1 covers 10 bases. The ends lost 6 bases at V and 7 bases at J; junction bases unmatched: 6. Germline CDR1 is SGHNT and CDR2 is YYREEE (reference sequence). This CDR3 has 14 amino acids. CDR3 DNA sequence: TGTGCCAGCAAGAGACAGGGGGCTTTTGAAAAACTGTTTTTT. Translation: CASKRQGAFEKLFF.

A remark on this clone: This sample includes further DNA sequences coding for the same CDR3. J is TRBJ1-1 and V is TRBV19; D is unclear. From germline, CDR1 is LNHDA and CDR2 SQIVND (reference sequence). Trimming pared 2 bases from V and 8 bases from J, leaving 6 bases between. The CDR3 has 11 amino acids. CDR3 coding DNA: TGTGCCAGTAGTATACGGTCAGAAGCTTTCTTT. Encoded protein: CASSIRSEAFF.

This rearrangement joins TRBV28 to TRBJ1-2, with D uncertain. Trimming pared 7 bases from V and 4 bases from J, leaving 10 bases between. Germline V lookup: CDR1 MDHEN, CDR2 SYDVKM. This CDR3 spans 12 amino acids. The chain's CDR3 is CASNTVFYGYTF. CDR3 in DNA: TGTGCCAGCAATACGGTTTTCTATGGCTACACCTTC.

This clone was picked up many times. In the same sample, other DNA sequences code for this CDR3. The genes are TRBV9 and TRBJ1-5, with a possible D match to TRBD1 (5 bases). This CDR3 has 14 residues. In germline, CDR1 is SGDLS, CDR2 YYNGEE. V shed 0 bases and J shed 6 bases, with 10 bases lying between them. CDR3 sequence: CASSVDGAGQPQHF. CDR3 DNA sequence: TGTGCCAGCAGCGTAGATGGGGCCGGTCAGCCCCAGCATTTT.

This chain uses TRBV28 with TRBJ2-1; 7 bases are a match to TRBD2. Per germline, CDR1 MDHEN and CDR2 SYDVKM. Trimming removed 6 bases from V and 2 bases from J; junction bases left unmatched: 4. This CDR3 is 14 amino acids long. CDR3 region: CASSTSETYNEQFF. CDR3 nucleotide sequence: TGTGCCAGCAGCACTAGCGAGACCTACAATGAGCAGTTCTTC.

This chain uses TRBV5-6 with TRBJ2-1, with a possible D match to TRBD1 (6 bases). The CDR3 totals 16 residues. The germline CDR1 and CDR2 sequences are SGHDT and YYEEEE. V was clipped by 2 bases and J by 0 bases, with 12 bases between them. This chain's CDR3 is CASSFYGQSSYNEQFF. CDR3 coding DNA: TGTGCCAGCAGCTTTTACGGACAGAGCTCCTACAATGAGCAGTTCTTC.

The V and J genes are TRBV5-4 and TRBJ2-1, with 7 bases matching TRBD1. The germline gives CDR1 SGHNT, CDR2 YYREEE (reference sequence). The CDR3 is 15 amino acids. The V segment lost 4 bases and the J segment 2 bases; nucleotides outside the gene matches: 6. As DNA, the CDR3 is TGTGCCAGCAGCCTCGAGACAGGGACCTACAATGAGCAGTTCTTC. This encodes CASSLETGTYNEQFF.